A single sample is the source of the 22 T cell receptor beta chains below, sequenced in a study of T cell responses to AZD1222 COVID-19 vaccine. Assay used: immunoSEQ multiplex PCR; TCRdb lists only in-frame clones, some missing. The repertoire includes roughly 130,000 clones, about 82% of them detected once, and around 12% sits in the top ten. The starting material was peripheral blood, obtained on day 0 of AZD1222 vaccination. Receptors were obtained from an adult in good health.

The rearrangement links TRBV7-2 to TRBJ2-6; 10 bases fit TRBD2. This CDR3 spans 20 amino acids. The junction had 11 bases not matched to a gene; V was cut back by 0 bases and J by 3 bases. Germline loops: CDR1 SGHTA, CDR2 FQGNSA. CDR3 loop: CASSLAAGGLRLGGANVLTF. CDR3 bases: TGTGCCAGCAGCTTAGCAGCGGGAGGGCTCCGTCTTGGTGGGGCCAACGTCCTGACTTTC.

This chain links TRBV4-1 with TRBJ1-1; D gene ambiguous. The V end was cut by 0 bases, the J end by 0 bases, with 14 bases between. The germline V gene has CDR1 MGHRA and CDR2 YSYEKL. The length of the CDR3 is 17 residues. The CDR3 sequence is CASSQEVAVILNTEAFF. CDR3 coding DNA: TGCGCCAGCAGCCAAGAAGTGGCGGTTATATTGAACACTGAAGCTTTCTTT.

The chain is built from TRBV21-1 and TRBJ1-4; the D call of TRBD1 is as the table states it, not checked on the DNA. TRBV21-1 is a pseudogene. The CDR3 has 17 residues. DNA for the CDR3: TGTGCCAGCAGTCGTTCCGGGACAGGGCCCTCGGGGGAAAAACTGTTTTTT. Translation gives CASSRSGTGPSGEKLFF.

The chain joins TRBV4-1 to TRBJ1-3; no clear D. This CDR3 is built from 15 residues. The V end was cut by 4 bases, the J end by 1 base, with 11 bases between. Germline CDR1 and CDR2: MGHRA and YSYEKL. CDR3 residues: CASSRAGVSGNTIYF. As DNA, the CDR3 is TGCGCCAGCAGCCGCGCCGGAGTATCTGGAAACACCATATATTTT.

The chain has TRBV6-5 and TRBJ2-7; the match to TRBD1 covers 8 bases. CDR1 and CDR2 (germline): MNHEY, SVGAGI. The CDR3 is 14 amino acids. Trimming removed 4 bases from V and 4 bases from J; junction bases left unmatched: 6. CDR3 sequence reads: CASSWDRRYYEQYF. CDR3 DNA sequence: TGTGCCAGCAGTTGGGACAGGAGATATTACGAGCAGTACTTC.

This clone has more than one count but fewer than ten. The rearrangement links TRBV5-6 to TRBJ1-4, with TRBD1 matching 9 bases. This CDR3 contains 16 residues. CDR1 and CDR2 from the germline V gene are SGHDT and YYEEEE. V lost 3 bases and J lost 7; bases outside the gene matches: 10. CDR3 sequence (DNA): TGTGCCAGCAGCTCAGCCCTCGACAGGGGGGGTGAAAAACTGTTTTTT. It specifies CASSSALDRGGEKLFF.

This chain links TRBV7-8 with TRBJ2-3, with 7 bases matching TRBD2. The ends lost 1 base at V and 4 bases at J; junction bases unmatched: 2. The CDR3 consists of 14 residues. Germline V CDR1 and CDR2: SGHVS, FQNEAQ. The CDR3 protein is CASSLGGGADTQYF. In DNA form, the CDR3 reads TGTGCCAGCAGCTTAGGGGGGGGAGCAGATACGCAGTATTTT.

This chain links TRBV11-3 with TRBJ2-2, with 7 bases fitting TRBD2. Germline V CDR1 and CDR2: SGHNT, YENEEA. The CDR3 is 16 residues long. V was clipped by 4 bases and J by 3 bases; unmatched bases: 8. In nucleotides, the CDR3 is TGTGCCAGCAGCTCCGGAGGAGGGAGGGACACCGGGGAGCTGTTTTTT. It codes for CASSSGGGRDTGELFF.

The V and J genes are TRBV4-3 and TRBJ2-5; D tentatively fits TRBD1 or TRBD2 (6 bases each). This CDR3 region has 15 residues. V lost 0 bases and J 5 bases, leaving 13 bases between the germline ends. From germline, CDR1 is LGHNA and CDR2 YSLEER. CDR3 coding DNA: TGCGCCAGCAGCCAAGATTGGGGGGCCCGGGAGACCCAGTACTTC. This sequence encodes CASSQDWGARETQYF.

The rearrangement uses TRBV10-1 and TRBJ1-4; D is undetermined. Deletions cut 0 bases from V and 4 bases from J, with 3 bases between. Germline assignment: CDR1 WNHNN and CDR2 SYGVQD (reference sequence). This CDR3 is built from 13 residues. The DNA of the CDR3 is TGCGCCAGCAGTGAGTCGGGTAATGAAAAACTGTTTTTT. Amino acid sequence: CASSESGNEKLFF.

The chain combines TRBV19 with TRBJ1-5; a possible D gene is TRBD1 (6 bases). CDR3 length: 17 residues. V was cut by 7 bases and J by 2 bases, with 21 bases left in between. Germline V gene data show CDR1 as LNHDA and CDR2 as SQIVND (reference sequence). CDR3 loop: CASTPRRQVIGNQPQHF. CDR3 sequence (DNA): TGTGCCAGTACGCCCCGTCGACAGGTTATTGGCAATCAGCCCCAGCATTTT.

The chain is built from TRBV9 and TRBJ1-3; D remains ambiguous. V lost 0 bases and J lost 2, with 9 bases in between. The CDR3 contains 15 residues. Germline-derived CDR1 and CDR2 are SGDLS and YYNGEE. This CDR3 reads CASSVDGRAGNTIYF. The CDR3 region has the DNA TGTGCCAGCAGCGTAGACGGTAGGGCTGGAAACACCATATATTTT.

This chain uses TRBV10-3 with TRBJ1-6; D not certain. CDR1 ENHRY and CDR2 SYGVKD come from the germline V gene. This CDR3 region has 14 residues. The V end was cut by 4 bases, the J end by 6 bases, with 10 bases between. The CDR3, as DNA: TGTGCCATCAGTGCTAGGAATTCTAATTCACCCCTCCACTTT. Its protein is CAISARNSNSPLHF.

The chain's CDR3 is CATSDLIGYTF. The CDR3, as DNA: TGTGCCACATCGGACCTTATCGGCTACACCTTC. The rearrangement uses TRBV24-1 and TRBJ1-2; D gene uncertain. This CDR3 comprises 11 residues. CDR1 and CDR2 from the germline V gene are KGHDR and SFDVKD. Trimming left V 10 bases short and J 8 bases short, with 13 bases between.

This clone came up once. This sequence joins TRBV5-1 and TRBJ1-2; D gene unclear. Germline V gene sequence: CDR1 SGHRS, CDR2 YFSETQ. The CDR3 length is 14 residues. V lost 0 bases and J 8 bases, leaving 14 bases between the germline ends. DNA of the CDR3: TGCGCCAGCAGCTTGGCCGAGACGATGGGGGGCTACACCTTC. It is translated as CASSLAETMGGYTF. The full variable domain, with the rest looked up from reference TRBV5-1 and TRBJ1-2, is KAGVTQTPRYLIKTRGQQVTLSCSPISGHRSVSWYQQTPGQGLQFLFEYFSETQRNKGNFPGRFSGRQFSNSRSEMNVSTLELGDSALYLCASSLAETMGGYTFGSGTRLTVV.

The rearrangement uses TRBV7-9 and TRBJ2-3; TRBD1 matches 7 bases. Trimming cost V 4 bases and J 0 bases; bases outside gene matches: 4. Per the germline V gene, CDR1 is SEHNR and CDR2 is FQNEAQ (reference sequence). The CDR3 loop spans 15 amino acids. Written as DNA, the CDR3 is TGTGCCAGCAGCTCAACAGGGGCCAGCACAGATACGCAGTATTTT. Amino acid sequence: CASSSTGASTDTQYF.

V gene TRBV27 combines with J gene TRBJ1-3, with 8 positions matching TRBD1. The CDR3 is made up of 16 amino acids. The trim removed 7 bases at V and 2 bases at J, leaving 10 bases unmatched. The germline V gene encodes CDR1 MNHEY and CDR2 SMNVEV (reference sequence). CDR3 sequence reads: CASIGTGAGAGNTIYF. The CDR3 DNA follows: TGTGCCAGCATCGGGACAGGAGCCGGCGCTGGAAACACCATATATTTT.

Here the CDR3 reads CASSQGTSGKRELFF. The CDR3 nucleotides are TGTGCCAGTAGTCAGGGGACTAGCGGGAAGAGGGAGCTGTTTTTT. The V call is TRBV19, the J call TRBJ2-2, with 13 bases lining up with TRBD2. This CDR3 is built from 15 residues. Germline CDR1 is LNHDA and CDR2 is SQIVND (reference sequence). The ends lost 5 bases at V and 9 bases at J; junction bases unmatched: 6.

In its sample, this clone was seen once. This chain connects TRBV28 to TRBJ1-1, with D possibly being TRBD1 (6 bases). This CDR3 has 14 residues. The germline gives CDR1 MDHEN, CDR2 SYDVKM. Trimming left V 3 bases short and J 1 base short, with 9 bases between. CDR3 nucleotide sequence: TGTGCCAGCAGTTTCGGCAGGGGGAACACTGAAGCTTTCTTT. Its protein is CASSFGRGNTEAFF.

V is TRBV6-4 and J is TRBJ1-2; 11 nucleotides match TRBD1. This CDR3 comprises 17 residues. CDR1 is MRHNA, CDR2 SNTAGT, per germline. V lost 6 bases, J lost 10 bases, and 19 bases stayed unmatched. The DNA for the CDR3 is TGTGCCAGCAGGAAAGAGGGACAGGGGGGCTCCTTTATGGACTACACCTTC. Translation: CASRKEGQGGSFMDYTF.

V and J are TRBV6-5 and TRBJ1-6; 10 nucleotides agree with TRBD1. CDR3 length: 15 amino acids. Losses at the gene ends were 7 bases for V and 9 bases for J; bases not matched to a gene: 9. The germline V gene encodes CDR1 MNHEY and CDR2 SVGAGI. The CDR3 region has the DNA TGTGCCAGCACCTTAAGACAGGGGGCGACTTCACCCCTCCACTTT. Amino acids: CASTLRQGATSPLHF.

This chain joins TRBV19 and TRBJ2-3; D gene ambiguous. Per germline, CDR1 LNHDA and CDR2 SQIVND (reference sequence). This CDR3 spans 14 amino acids. V was cut by 3 bases and J by 1 base, with 8 bases left in between. The CDR3 spells CASSISGGTDTQYF. CDR3 DNA: TGTGCCAGTAGTATTTCTGGGGGCACAGATACGCAGTATTTT.